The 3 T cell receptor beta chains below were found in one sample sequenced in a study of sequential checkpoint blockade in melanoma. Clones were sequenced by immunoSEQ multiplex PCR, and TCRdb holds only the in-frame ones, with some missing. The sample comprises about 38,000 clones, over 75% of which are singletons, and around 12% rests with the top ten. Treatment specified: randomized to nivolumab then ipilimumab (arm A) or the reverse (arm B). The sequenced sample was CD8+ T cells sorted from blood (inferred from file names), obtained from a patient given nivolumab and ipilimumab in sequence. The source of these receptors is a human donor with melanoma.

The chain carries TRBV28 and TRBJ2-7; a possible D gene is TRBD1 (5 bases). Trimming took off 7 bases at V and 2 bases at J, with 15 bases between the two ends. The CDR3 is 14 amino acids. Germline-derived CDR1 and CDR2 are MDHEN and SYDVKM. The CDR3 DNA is TGTGCCAGCATCCCCGACAGTGCCCCCTACGAGCAGTACTTC. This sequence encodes CASIPDSAPYEQYF.

CDR3 amino acids: CASSQDFKANEQYF. CDR3 sequence (DNA): TGCGCCAGCAGCCAAGATTTTAAAGCGAACGAGCAGTACTTC. This chain joins TRBV4-1 and TRBJ2-7; D is ambiguous. V lost 0 bases, J lost 5 bases, and 11 bases lay in between. The CDR3 has 14 residues. The V gene's germline CDR1 is MGHRA and CDR2 YSYEKL.

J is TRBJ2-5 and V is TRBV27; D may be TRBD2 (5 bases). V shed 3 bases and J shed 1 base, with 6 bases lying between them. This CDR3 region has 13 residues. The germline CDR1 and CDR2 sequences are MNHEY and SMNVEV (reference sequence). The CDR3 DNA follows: TGTGCCAGCAGTTTCGGGGTCCAAGAGACCCAGTACTTC. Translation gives CASSFGVQETQYF.